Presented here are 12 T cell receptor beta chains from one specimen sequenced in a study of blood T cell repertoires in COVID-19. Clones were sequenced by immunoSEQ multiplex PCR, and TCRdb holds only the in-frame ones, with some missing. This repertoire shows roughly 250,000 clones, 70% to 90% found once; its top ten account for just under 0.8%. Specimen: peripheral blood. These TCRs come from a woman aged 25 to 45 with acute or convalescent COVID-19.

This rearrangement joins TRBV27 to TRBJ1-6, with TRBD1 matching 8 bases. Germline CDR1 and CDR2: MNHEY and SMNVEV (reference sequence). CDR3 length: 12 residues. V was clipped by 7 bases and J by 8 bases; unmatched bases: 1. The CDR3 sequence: CASKQGDSPLHF. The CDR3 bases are TGTGCCAGCAAACAGGGGGATTCACCCCTCCACTTT.

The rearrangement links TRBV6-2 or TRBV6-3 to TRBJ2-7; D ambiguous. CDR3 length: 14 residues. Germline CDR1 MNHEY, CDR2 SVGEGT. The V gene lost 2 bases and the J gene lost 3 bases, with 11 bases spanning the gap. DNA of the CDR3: TGTGCCAGCAGTTACGGTCCGGAGAACTACGAGCAGTACTTC. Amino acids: CASSYGPENYEQYF.

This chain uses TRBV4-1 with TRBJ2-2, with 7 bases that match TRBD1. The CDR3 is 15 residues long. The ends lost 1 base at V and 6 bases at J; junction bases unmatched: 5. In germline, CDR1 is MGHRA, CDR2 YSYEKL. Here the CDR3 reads CASSQGQGEPGELFF. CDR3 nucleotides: TGCGCCAGCAGCCAAGGACAGGGTGAGCCCGGGGAGCTGTTTTTT.

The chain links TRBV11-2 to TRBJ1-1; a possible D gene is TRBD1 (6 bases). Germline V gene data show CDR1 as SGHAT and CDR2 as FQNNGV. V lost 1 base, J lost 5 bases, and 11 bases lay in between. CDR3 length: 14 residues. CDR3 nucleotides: TGTGCCAGCAGCTTAGGACAGGCGAATACTGAAGCTTTCTTT. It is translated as CASSLGQANTEAFF.

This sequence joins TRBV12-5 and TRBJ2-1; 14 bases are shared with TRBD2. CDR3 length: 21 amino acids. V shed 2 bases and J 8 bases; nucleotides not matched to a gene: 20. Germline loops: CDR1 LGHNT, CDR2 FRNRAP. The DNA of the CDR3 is TGTGCTAGTGGTTTGATCGGGACTAGCGGGAGTCGCCCTACGATTTTTGATGAGCAGTTCTTC. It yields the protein CASGLIGTSGSRPTIFDEQFF. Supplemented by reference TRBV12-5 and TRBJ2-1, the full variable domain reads DARVTQTPRHKVTEMGQEVTMRCQPILGHNTVFWYRQTMMQGLELLAYFRNRAPLDDSGMPKDRFSAEMPDATLATLKIQPSEPRDSAVYFCASGLIGTSGSRPTIFDEQFFGPGTRLTVL.

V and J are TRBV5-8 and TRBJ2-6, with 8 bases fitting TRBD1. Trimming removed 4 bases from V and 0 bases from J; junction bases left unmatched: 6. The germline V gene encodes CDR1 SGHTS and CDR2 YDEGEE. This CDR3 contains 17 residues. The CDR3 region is CASSGGQVLSGANVLTF. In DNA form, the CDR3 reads TGTGCCAGCAGCGGGGGACAGGTCCTCTCTGGGGCCAACGTCCTGACTTTC.

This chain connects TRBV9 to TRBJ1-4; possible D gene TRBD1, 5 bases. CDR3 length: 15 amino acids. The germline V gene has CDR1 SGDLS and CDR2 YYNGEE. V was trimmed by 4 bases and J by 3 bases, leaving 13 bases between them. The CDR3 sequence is CASSSQTVPNEKLFF. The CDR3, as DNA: TGTGCCAGCAGCTCCCAGACAGTTCCTAATGAAAAACTGTTTTTT.

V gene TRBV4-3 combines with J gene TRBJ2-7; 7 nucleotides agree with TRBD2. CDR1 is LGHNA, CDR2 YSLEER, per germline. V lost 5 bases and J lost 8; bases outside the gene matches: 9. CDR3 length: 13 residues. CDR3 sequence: CASSEWGGSQQYF. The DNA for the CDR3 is TGCGCCAGCAGCGAGTGGGGGGGGTCCCAGCAGTACTTC.

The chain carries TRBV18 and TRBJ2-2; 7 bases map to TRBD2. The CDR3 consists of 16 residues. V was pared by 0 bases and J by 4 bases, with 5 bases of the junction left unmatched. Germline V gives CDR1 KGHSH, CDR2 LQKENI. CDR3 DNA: TGTGCCAGCTCACCACCTAGCGGGCATCCCACCGGGGAGCTGTTTTTT. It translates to CASSPPSGHPTGELFF.

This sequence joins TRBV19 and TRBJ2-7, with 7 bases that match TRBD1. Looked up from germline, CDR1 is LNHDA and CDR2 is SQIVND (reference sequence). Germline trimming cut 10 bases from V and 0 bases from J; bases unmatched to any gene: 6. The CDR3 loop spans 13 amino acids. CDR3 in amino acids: CATGDSPSYEQYF. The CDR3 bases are TGTGCCACAGGGGACAGCCCCTCCTACGAGCAGTACTTC. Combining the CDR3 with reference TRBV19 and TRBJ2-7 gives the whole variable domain DGGITQSPKYLFRKEGQNVTLSCEQNLNHDAMYWYRQDPGQGLRLIYYSQIVNDFQKGDIAEGYSVSREKKESFPLTVTSAQKNPTAFYLCATGDSPSYEQYFGPGTRLTVT.

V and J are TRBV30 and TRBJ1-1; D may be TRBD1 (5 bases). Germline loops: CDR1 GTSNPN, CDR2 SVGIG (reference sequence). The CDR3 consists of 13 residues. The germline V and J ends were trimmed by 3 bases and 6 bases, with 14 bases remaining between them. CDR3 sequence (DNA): TGTGCCTGGAGAACGGGGGGTTCGTCTGAAGCTTTCTTT. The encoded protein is CAWRTGGSSEAFF.

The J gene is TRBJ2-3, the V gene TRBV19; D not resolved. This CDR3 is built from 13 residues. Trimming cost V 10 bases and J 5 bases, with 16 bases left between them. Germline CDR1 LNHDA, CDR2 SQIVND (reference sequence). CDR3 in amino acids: CATSFGKRDTQYF. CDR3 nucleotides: TGTGCCACTTCATTCGGTAAACGAGATACGCAGTATTTT.